This entry concerns a single T cell receptor (beta chain). Its antigen is undetermined. Because it lacks the conserved phenylalanine or tryptophan at the end, this CDR3 is likely a read error. The limits of the CDR3 on the DNA are not certain, so only TCRdb's listed CDR3 is given. These data belong to a study of CD8+CD57+ T cells in acquired aplastic anemia. Study as a whole: Sorted CD4+ and CD8+ cell DNA averaged around 3.3 ug. Overall study findings and caveats: Any difference that existed in CD8+ Simpson's diversity between patients and controls was not significant.

TCR beta VDJ and CDR3 were profiled, and genomic DNA was the template. TCRdb used MiXCR to reprocess the reads, holding one entry per CDR3 protein. The data show hundreds of thousands of distinct CDR3 sequences, approximately 70% seen once. Sample: sorted CD4+, CD8+, or CD8+CD57+ T cells (not recorded which) from PBMCs. This TCR came from a human donor in good health, serving as a control.

The CDR3 loop is CASSQDGTGDQPQ. This chain joins TRBV7-3 and TRBJ1-2; the table's D gene call, TRBD1, was not cross checked with the DNA. A total of 13 residues make up the CDR3, ends included. CDR1 is SGHTA and CDR2 is FQGTGA in the germline V gene.